This T cell receptor (beta chain) stems from a study of CD8+CD57+ T cells in acquired aplastic anemia. Study details: Sorting CD4+ and CD8+ cells gave DNA averaging around 3 ug. Findings and caveats of the study: A significant difference in CD8+ Simpson's diversity between patients and controls was not found. Overlap between patients and controls comprised 25 to 30 CD8+ CDR3 sequences.

Germline-derived CDR1 and CDR2 are WNHNN and SYGVQD (reference sequence). Between the trimmed V and J ends, which lost 6 bases and 1 base, there was a span of 9 bases. This CDR3 region has 14 residues. According to the study, genomic DNA was the template for TCR beta VDJ and CDR3 profiling. TCRdb re-analysed the reads in MiXCR, keeping a single row per CDR3 protein. Of hundreds of thousands of distinct CDR3 sequences listed, approximately 32% are singletons. Patients sequenced had flow cytometry evidence of CD8+CD57+ cell expansion. At the time of blood sampling, patients had not yet received any therapy. This clonotype showed up many times. Its cognate antigen is unknown.

Sequencing was carried out using sorted CD4+, CD8+, or CD8+CD57+ T cells (not recorded which) from PBMCs. The origin of this receptor is a human donor with aplastic anemia. This chain connects TRBV10-1 to TRBJ2-2, with unresolved D. The DNA of the CDR3 is TGCGCCAGCAGGGTCGGGTTGAACACCGGGGAGCTGTTTTTT. This translates into CASRVGLNTGELFF.